The source of this TCR beta chain is a study of blood T cell repertoires in COVID-19. As for the study in general: The United States, Italy and Spain supplied acute and convalescent COVID-19 samples. PBMCs, B-cell-depleted T cells, or T cells were the source of the cDNA or gDNA that made up the material.

J gave up 0 bases and V 6 bases, and 15 bases lay outside the gene matches. Germline V lookup: CDR1 LNHDA, CDR2 SQIVND (reference sequence). The CDR3 length is 18 residues. The data were produced by immunoSEQ multiplex PCR, yet TCRdb's version contains in-frame clones alone and is incomplete. The data contain 70,000 to 75,000 clones, 70% to 85% of them singletons. This rearrangement joins TRBV19 to TRBJ2-3; 7 nucleotides agree with TRBD2. The receptor's source is a man between 65 and 85 years old with acute or convalescent COVID-19. The sequencing sample was made of peripheral blood. CDR3 in DNA: TGTGCCAGTAGACCCAACCCACTAGCGACCTTGAGCACAGATACGCAGTATTTT. Translated, it gives CASRPNPLATLSTDTQYF.